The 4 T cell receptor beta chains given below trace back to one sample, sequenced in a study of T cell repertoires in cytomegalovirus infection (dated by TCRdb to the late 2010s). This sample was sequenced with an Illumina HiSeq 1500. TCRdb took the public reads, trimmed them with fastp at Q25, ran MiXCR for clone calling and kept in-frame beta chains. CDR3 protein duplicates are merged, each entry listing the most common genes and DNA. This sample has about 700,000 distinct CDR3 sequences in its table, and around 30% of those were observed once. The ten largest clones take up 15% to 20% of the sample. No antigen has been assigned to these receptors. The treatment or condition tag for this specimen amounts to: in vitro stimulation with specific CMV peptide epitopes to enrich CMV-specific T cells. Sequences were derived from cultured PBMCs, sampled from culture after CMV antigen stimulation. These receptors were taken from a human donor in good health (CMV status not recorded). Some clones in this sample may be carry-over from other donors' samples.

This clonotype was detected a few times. In DNA form, the CDR3 reads TGTGCCAGCAGTTTATCGTCTGAATACATTCAGTACTTC. Encoded protein: CASSLSSEYIQYF. This chain connects TRBV28 to TRBJ2-4; no clear D. The CDR3 totals 13 residues. CDR1 is MDHEN and CDR2 is SYDVKM in the germline V gene. The V end was cut by 1 base, the J end by 8 bases, with 9 bases between.

Written as DNA, the CDR3 is TGCAGTGTGTTGGCTTCCTATGGCTACACCTTC. Amino acids: CSVLASYGYTF. V gene TRBV20-1 combines with J gene TRBJ1-2; D unresolved. The V gene lost 7 bases and the J gene lost 4 bases, with 10 bases spanning the gap. From germline, CDR1 is DFQATT and CDR2 SNEGSKA (reference sequence). This CDR3 is built from 11 residues.

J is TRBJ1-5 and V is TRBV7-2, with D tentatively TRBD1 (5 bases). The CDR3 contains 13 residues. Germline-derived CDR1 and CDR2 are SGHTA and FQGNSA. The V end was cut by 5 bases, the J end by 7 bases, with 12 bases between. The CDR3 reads CASSGTVVQPQHF. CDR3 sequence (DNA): TGTGCCAGCAGCGGGACCGTTGTGCAGCCCCAGCATTTT.

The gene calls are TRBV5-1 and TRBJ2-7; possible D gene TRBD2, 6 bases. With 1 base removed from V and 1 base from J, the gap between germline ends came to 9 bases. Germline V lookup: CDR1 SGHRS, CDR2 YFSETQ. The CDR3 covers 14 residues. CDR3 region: CASSLIGGSYEQYF. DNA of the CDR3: TGCGCCAGCAGCTTGATTGGGGGGTCCTACGAGCAGTACTTC.